These 5 T cell receptor beta chains came from one sample sequenced in a study of regulatory T cells in long-lasting Graves disease. Time point meaning: persistent/refractory GD, antithyroid drugs over 5 years with positive TRAb. Scientists built the TCR library using RNA that was extracted from PBMCs. Arm-PCR of CDR3 regions and iRepertoire HTBI primers were used to build TCR beta libraries. One entry per CDR3 protein, called by TCRdb with MiXCR from the multiplex PCR reads. This table has approximately 360,000 distinct CDR3 sequences, roughly 24% appearing once. Material: peripheral blood mononuclear cells (PBMCs), obtained when the disease was refractory, from a patient treated with antithyroid drugs. These receptors were collected from a woman aged 40 to 49 with Graves disease.

This clonotype has more than one count but fewer than ten. The chain joins TRBV3-1 to TRBJ2-7; D might be TRBD1 or TRBD2, each matching 5 bases. Trimming pared 4 bases from V and 8 bases from J, leaving 24 bases between. The length of the CDR3 is 16 residues. CDR1 LGHDT and CDR2 YNNKEL come from the germline V gene (reference sequence). DNA for the CDR3: TGTGCCAGCAGCCCCGAGATGGGACCACCATATAACCAGCAGTACTTC. Amino acids: CASSPEMGPPYNQQYF.

To note about this clonotype: The junction shows a germline mismatch at one end, possibly a read error. V and J are TRBV2 and TRBJ2-5, with D uncertain. The CDR3 loop spans 13 amino acids. Germline V gene sequence: CDR1 SNHLY, CDR2 FYNNEI. The CDR3 protein is CANSYSRQETQYF. The CDR3, as DNA: TGTGCCAACAGTTACTCGCGGCAAGAGACCCAGTACTTC.

The rearrangement uses TRBV10-2 and TRBJ2-5, with 11 bases fitting TRBD2. CDR1 WSHSY and CDR2 SAAADI come from the germline V gene. The CDR3 is 15 amino acids. J was trimmed by 2 bases and V by 7 bases; bases with no gene match: 6. The CDR3, as DNA: TGCGCCAGCAATTGGGGACTAGCGGAGCAAGAGACCCAGTACTTC. Protein: CASNWGLAEQETQYF.

The chain combines TRBV5-1 with TRBJ2-7; 13 nucleotides match TRBD2. The J segment lost 5 bases and the V segment lost 3 bases, leaving 5 bases of the junction unmatched. Per germline, CDR1 SGHRS and CDR2 YFSETQ. CDR3 length: 15 residues. Here the CDR3 DNA reads TGCGCCAGCAGCTACTCCGGGACTAGCGGGGACGAGCAGTACTTC. Translated, it gives CASSYSGTSGDEQYF.

This clonotype has more than one count but fewer than ten. The chain carries TRBV30 and TRBJ2-5; no reliable D call. This CDR3 has 14 amino acids. Trimming took off 0 bases at V and 4 bases at J, with 12 bases between the two ends. CDR1 and CDR2 (germline): GTSNPN, SVGIG (reference sequence). For the CDR3, the DNA is TGTGCCTGGAGTGTAGAATCGAGGCTAGAGACCCAGTACTTC. Translated: CAWSVESRLETQYF.